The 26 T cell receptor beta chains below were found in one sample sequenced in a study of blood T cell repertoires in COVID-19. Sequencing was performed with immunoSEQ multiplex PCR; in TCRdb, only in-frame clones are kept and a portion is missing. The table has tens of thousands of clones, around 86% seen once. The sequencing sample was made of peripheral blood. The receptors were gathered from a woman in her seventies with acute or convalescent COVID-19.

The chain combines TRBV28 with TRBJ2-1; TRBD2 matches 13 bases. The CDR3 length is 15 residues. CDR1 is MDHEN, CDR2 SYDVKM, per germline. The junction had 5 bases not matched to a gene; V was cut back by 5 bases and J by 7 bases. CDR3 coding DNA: TGTGCCAGCAGTCCAGGGACTAGCGGGACAAATGAGCAGTTCTTC. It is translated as CASSPGTSGTNEQFF.

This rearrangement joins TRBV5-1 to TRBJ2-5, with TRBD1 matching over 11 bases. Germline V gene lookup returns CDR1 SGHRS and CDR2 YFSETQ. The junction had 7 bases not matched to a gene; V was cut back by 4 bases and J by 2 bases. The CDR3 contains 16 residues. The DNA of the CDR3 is TGCGCCAGCAGCGACGGACAGGGGGCGAGGCAAGAGACCCAGTACTTC. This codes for CASSDGQGARQETQYF.

CDR3: CASKRTGGANTGELFF. Here the CDR3 DNA reads TGTGCCAGTAAACGGACAGGGGGCGCGAACACCGGGGAGCTGTTTTTT. The gene calls are TRBV19 and TRBJ2-2, with TRBD1 matching over 11 bases. The CDR3 totals 16 residues. V shed 7 bases and J 0 bases; nucleotides not matched to a gene: 4. CDR1 and CDR2 (germline): LNHDA, SQIVND (reference sequence).

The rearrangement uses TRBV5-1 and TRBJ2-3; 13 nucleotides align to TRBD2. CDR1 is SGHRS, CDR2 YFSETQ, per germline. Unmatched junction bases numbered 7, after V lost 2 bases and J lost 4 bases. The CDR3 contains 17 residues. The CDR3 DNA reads TGCGCCAGCAGCTTATTACCGACTAGCGGGAGGTCAGATACGCAGTATTTT. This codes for CASSLLPTSGRSDTQYF.

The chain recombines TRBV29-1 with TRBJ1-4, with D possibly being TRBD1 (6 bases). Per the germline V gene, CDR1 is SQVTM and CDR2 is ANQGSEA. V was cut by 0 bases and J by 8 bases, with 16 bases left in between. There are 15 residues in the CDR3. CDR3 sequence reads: CSVEDSGVGIEKLFF. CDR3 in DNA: TGCAGCGTTGAAGATTCAGGGGTGGGAATCGAAAAACTGTTTTTT.

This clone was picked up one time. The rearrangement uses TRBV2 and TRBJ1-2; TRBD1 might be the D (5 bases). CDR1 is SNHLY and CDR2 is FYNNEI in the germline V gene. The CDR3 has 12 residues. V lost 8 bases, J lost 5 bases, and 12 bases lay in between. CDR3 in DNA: TGTGCCAGCTCCGGACAAGAGTATGGCTACACCTTC. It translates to CASSGQEYGYTF.

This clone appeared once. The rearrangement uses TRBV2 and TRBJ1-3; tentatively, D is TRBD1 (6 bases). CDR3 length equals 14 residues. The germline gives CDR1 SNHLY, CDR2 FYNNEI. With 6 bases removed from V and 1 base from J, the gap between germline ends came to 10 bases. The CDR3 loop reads CASRETGSGNTIYF. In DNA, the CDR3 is TGTGCCAGCAGGGAGACAGGTTCTGGAAACACCATATATTTT.

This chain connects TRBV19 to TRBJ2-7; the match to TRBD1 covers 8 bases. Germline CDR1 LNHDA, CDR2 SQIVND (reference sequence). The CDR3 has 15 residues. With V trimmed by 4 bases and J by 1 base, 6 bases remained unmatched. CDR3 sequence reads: CASSKPNRGSYEQYF. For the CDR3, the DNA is TGTGCCAGTAGTAAGCCAAACAGGGGGTCCTACGAGCAGTACTTC.

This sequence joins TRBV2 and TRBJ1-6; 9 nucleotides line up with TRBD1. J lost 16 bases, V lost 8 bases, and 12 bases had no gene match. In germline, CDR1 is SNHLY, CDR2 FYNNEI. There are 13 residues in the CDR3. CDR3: CASGEQGAPRLHF. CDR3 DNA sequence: TGTGCCAGCGGGGAACAGGGGGCCCCCAGACTCCACTTT.

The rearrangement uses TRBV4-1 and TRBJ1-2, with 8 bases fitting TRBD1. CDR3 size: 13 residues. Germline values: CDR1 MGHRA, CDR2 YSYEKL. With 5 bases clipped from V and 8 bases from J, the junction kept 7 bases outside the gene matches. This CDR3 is CASSKTGEKGYTF. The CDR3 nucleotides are TGCGCCAGCAGCAAGACAGGGGAAAAGGGCTACACCTTC.

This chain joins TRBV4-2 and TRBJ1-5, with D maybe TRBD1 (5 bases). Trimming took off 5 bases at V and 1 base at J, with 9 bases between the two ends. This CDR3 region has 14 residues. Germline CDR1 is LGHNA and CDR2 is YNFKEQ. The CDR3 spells CASSWGESNQPQHF. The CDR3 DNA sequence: TGTGCCAGCAGCTGGGGCGAGAGCAATCAGCCCCAGCATTTT.

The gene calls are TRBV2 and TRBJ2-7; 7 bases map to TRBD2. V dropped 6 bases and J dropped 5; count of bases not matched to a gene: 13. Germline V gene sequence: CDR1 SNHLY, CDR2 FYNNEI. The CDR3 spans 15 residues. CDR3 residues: CASRLGGSFSHEQYF. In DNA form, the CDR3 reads TGTGCCAGCAGGCTAGGCGGGAGCTTTTCCCACGAGCAGTACTTC.

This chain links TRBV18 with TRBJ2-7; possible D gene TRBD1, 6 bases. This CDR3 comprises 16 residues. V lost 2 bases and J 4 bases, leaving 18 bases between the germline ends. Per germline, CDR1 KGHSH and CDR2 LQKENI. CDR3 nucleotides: TGTGCCAGCTCACCAAGTTCCGGGACAACTGTGTACGAGCAGTACTTC. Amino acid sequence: CASSPSSGTTVYEQYF.

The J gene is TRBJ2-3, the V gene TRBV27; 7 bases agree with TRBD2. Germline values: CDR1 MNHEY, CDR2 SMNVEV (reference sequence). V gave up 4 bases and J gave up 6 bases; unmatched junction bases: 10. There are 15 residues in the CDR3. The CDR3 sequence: CASSSSGPRADTQYF. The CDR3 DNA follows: TGTGCCAGCAGTTCTAGCGGACCAAGGGCTGATACGCAGTATTTT.

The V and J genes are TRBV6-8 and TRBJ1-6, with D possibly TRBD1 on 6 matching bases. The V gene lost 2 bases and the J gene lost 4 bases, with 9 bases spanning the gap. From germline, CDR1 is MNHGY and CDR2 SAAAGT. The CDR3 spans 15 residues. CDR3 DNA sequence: TGTGCCAGCAGTTACCCAGGACAGTATAATTCACCCCTCCACTTT. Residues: CASSYPGQYNSPLHF.

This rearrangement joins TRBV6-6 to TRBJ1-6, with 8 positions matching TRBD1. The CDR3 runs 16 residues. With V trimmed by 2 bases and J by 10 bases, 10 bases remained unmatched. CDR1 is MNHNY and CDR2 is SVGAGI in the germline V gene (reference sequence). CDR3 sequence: CASSYPTDRGKSPLHF. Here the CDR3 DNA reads TGTGCCAGCAGTTACCCTACCGACAGGGGCAAGTCACCCCTCCACTTT.

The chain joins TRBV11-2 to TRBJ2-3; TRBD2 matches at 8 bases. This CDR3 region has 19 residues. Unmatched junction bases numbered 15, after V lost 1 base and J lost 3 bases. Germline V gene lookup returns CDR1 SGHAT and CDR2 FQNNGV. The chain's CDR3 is CASSLVETASLAGTDTQYF. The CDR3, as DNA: TGTGCCAGCAGCTTAGTCGAAACGGCCAGTCTAGCGGGTACAGATACGCAGTATTTT.

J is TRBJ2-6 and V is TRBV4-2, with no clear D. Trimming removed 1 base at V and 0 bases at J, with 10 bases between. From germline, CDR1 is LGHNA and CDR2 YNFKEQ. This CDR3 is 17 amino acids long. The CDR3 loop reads CASSQAPTGSGANVLTF. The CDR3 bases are TGTGCCAGCAGCCAAGCACCTACCGGCTCTGGGGCCAACGTCCTGACTTTC.

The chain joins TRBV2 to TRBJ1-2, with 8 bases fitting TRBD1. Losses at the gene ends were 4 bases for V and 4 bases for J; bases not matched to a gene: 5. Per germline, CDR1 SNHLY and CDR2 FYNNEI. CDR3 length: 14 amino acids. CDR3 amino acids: CASSGQGRTYGYTF. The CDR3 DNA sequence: TGTGCCAGCAGTGGACAGGGGAGGACCTATGGCTACACCTTC.

For the CDR3, the DNA is TGTGCCATCAGTGACCCGGACAGGGCTGGGGCCAACGTCCTGACTTTC. It encodes CAISDPDRAGANVLTF. The rearrangement uses TRBV10-3 and TRBJ2-6, with 8 bases matching TRBD1. The CDR3 consists of 16 residues. Trimming cost V 3 bases and J 2 bases; bases outside gene matches: 3. Germline assignment: CDR1 ENHRY and CDR2 SYGVKD.

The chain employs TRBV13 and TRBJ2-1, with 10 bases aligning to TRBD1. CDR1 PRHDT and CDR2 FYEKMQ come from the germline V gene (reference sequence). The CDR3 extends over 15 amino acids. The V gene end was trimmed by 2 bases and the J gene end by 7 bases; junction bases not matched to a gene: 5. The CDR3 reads CASSLRGQGLNEQFF. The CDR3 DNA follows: TGTGCCAGCAGCTTAAGGGGACAGGGGTTGAATGAGCAGTTCTTC.

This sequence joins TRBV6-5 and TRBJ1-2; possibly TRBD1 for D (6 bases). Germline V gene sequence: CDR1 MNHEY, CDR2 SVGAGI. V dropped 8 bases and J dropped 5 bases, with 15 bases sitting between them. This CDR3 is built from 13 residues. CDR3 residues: CASLIQGQYGYTF. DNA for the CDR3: TGTGCCAGCCTCATACAGGGCCAGTATGGCTACACCTTC.

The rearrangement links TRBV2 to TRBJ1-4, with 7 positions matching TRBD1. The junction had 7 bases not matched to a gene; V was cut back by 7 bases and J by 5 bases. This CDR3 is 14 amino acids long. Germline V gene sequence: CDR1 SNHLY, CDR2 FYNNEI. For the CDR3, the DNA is TGTGCCAGCACCCCGGGACAGTGGAATGAAAAACTGTTTTTT. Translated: CASTPGQWNEKLFF.

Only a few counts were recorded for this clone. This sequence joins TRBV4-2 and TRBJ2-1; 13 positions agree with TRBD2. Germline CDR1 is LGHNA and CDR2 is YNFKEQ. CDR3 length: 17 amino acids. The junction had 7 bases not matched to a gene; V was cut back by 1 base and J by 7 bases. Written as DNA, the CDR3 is TGTGCCAGCAGCCAAGCCGGGACTAGCGGGACTCGTAATGAGCAGTTCTTC. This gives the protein CASSQAGTSGTRNEQFF.

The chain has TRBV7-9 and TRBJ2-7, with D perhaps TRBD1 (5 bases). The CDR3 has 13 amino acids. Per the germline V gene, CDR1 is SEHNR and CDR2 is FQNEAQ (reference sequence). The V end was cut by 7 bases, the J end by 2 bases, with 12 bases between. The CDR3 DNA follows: TGTGCCAGCACCATAAGGGGTACCTACGAGCAGTACTTC. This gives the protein CASTIRGTYEQYF.

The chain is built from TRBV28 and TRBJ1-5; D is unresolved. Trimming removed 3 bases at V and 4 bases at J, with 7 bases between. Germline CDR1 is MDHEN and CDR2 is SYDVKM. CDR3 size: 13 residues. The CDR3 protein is CASSFTGNQPQHF. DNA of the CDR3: TGTGCCAGCAGTTTTACGGGGAATCAGCCCCAGCATTTT.